This entry concerns a single T cell receptor (beta chain). This table comes from immunoSEQ multiplex PCR, and its TCRdb copy is limited to in-frame clones, with some not included. In the table there are some 150,000 clones, around 93% of which are singletons. The CDR3 is 13 amino acids. CDR1 GTSNPN and CDR2 SVGIG come from the germline V gene (reference sequence). V gave up 1 base and J gave up 7 bases, with 11 bases separating them. This sample is part of a study of control samples from healthy donors and cancer patients. The V gene is TRBV30, the J gene TRBJ1-5; D gene ambiguous. The receptor comes from a woman aged 60-75 years in good health. The sequenced sample was blood. Written as DNA, the CDR3 is TGTGCCTGGAGTGCGAAACCTGGCCAGCCCCAGCATTTT. Amino acids: CAWSAKPGQPQHF.